The rows below give T cell receptor beta chains drawn from one sample of a study of T cell responses to AZD1222 COVID-19 vaccine. Profiling relied on immunoSEQ multiplex PCR, and the TCRdb table lists in-frame clones only, not all of them. The sample carries 120,000 to 150,000 clones, more than 80% recorded once. Sequencing was performed on peripheral blood, taken on day 0 of AZD1222 vaccination. The receptor source for this set is an adult in good health. Each CDR3 is given with its conserved first and last residue. D genes are given only for firm matches. Only some rows state a clone size, as once, few, many or a class for expanded clones.

>TRBD1|TRBV6-1|14|NA|TRBJ2-3
TGTGCCAGCAGTGAGGGGACAGGGAGGGCTACGCAGTATTTT
CASSEGTGRATQYF
>TRBD1|TRBV7-9|15|NA|TRBJ1-2
TGTGCCAGCAGCGTAAAGGACAGGTCAAACTATGGCTACACCTTC
CASSVKDRSNYGYTF
>NA|TRBV14|15|NA|TRBJ1-6
TGTGCCAGCAGCCCGGCAACAGTTTTGAATTCACCCCTCCACTTT
CASSPATVLNSPLHF
>NA|TRBV25-1|10|NA|TRBJ2-7
TGTGCCGTTGTGGCCTACGAGCAGTACTTC
CAVVAYEQYF
>NA|TRBV9|14|NA|TRBJ1-6
TGTGCCAGCAGCGTACAGGGCCATAATTCACCCCTCCACTTT
CASSVQGHNSPLHF
>NA|TRBV7-6|14|NA|TRBJ2-3
TGTGCCAGCAGCCTACCCACGGGGGATGATACGCAGTATTTT
CASSLPTGDDTQYF
>TRBD1|TRBV20-1|11|NA|TRBJ1-2
TGCAGTGGGGACAGAAACTATGGCTACACCTTC
CSGDRNYGYTF
>TRBD1|TRBV5-5|17|NA|TRBJ1-4
TGTGCCAGCAGACATATTCCAGGGGGCACAACTAATGAAAAACTGTTTTTT
CASRHIPGGTTNEKLFF
>NA|TRBV19|15|NA|TRBJ2-7
TGTGCCAGTAGTATAGAGGGCAGGGCCTCCTACGAGCAGTACTTC
CASSIEGRASYEQYF
>NA|TRBV12-2|13|NA|TRBJ1-1
TGTGCAAGTCCAGGGCTCCCATACACTGAAGCTTTCTTT
CASPGLPYTEAFF
>TRBD1|TRBV10-3|15|NA|TRBJ1-2
TGTGCCATCAGTGGACAGGGGGCGGTAAACTATGGCTACACCTTC
CAISGQGAVNYGYTF
>NA|TRBV7-3|17|NA|TRBJ1-5
TGTGCCAGCAGCTTAAGGGGGCAGGGGAGATTGGATCAGCCCCAGCATTTT
CASSLRGQGRLDQPQHF
>TRBD2|TRBV28|13|NA|TRBJ2-5
TGTGCCAGCGCCACACTAGCGGAAGAGACCCAGTACTTC
CASATLAEETQYF
>NA|TRBV11-3|16|NA|TRBJ2-1
TGTGCCAGCAGCTTAGGTCCGGGAAAGTCCATCAATGAGCAGTTCTTC
CASSLGPGKSINEQFF
>NA|TRBV28|13|NA|TRBJ1-4
TGTGCCAGCAGTTTGACGACTAATGAAAAACTGTTTTTT
CASSLTTNEKLFF
>NA|TRBV27|16|NA|TRBJ1-6
TGTGCCAGCAGTTTTAGGGGACCGCGGTCCAATTCACCCCTCCACTTT
CASSFRGPRSNSPLHF
>TRBD1|TRBV24-1|14|NA|TRBJ1-2
TGTGCCACCAGTGACACAGGGGGCGCGGTTGGCTACACCTTC
CATSDTGGAVGYTF
>NA|TRBV28|11|few|TRBJ2-1
TGTGCCAGCAGTACCCATGGAGAGCAGTTCTTC
CASSTHGEQFF
>TRBD1|TRBV19|15|NA|TRBJ2-7
TGTGCCAGTAGTAGGAGGGACAGGGGGTCGGACGAGCAGTACTTC
CASSRRDRGSDEQYF
>TRBD1|TRBV2|12|NA|TRBJ1-2
TGTGCCATTCTGACAGGGGGTAGAGGCTACACCTTC
CAILTGGRGYTF
>NA|TRBV20-1|11|NA|TRBJ2-1
TGCAGTGCTAGGAAGGTGGCCCAAGAGTTCTTC
CSARKVAQEFF
>NA|TRBV21-1|14|NA|TRBJ1-2
TGTGCCAGCAGCAAAGGGTCCCTCAACTATGGCTACACCTTC
CASSKGSLNYGYTF
>TRBD1|TRBV7-9|13|NA|TRBJ2-4
TGTGCCAGCAGCCAAACAGGGGGAAACATTCAGTACTTC
CASSQTGGNIQYF
>NA|TRBV30|15|NA|TRBJ1-5
TGTGCCTGGAGCTCCTGGGACGGCAGCAATCAGCCCCAGCATTTT
CAWSSWDGSNQPQHF
>NA|TRBV2|14|NA|TRBJ2-7
TGTGCCAGCAGTAGGGGGGGTAGCTCCTACGAGCAGTACTTC
CASSRGGSSYEQYF
>TRBD2|TRBV29-1|13|once|TRBJ2-3
TGCAGCGTTGAGGGGACTAACACAGATACGCAGTATTTT
CSVEGTNTDTQYF
>NA|TRBV2|13|NA|TRBJ2-3
TGTGCCAGCACGAGAGGGTGGGGAGATACGCAGTATTTT
CASTRGWGDTQYF
>NA|TRBV13|17|NA|TRBJ2-3
TGTGCCAGCAACTTAGGAGTCAGGCCAACCGAGCAAGATACGCAGTATTTT
CASNLGVRPTEQDTQYF
>NA|TRBV7-9|11|NA|TRBJ1-1
TGTGCCAGCAGCCCGCGGACTGAAGCTTTCTTT
CASSPRTEAFF
>NA|TRBV2|14|NA|TRBJ2-1
TGTGCCAGCAATGCGGGATACTACTACAATGAGCAGTTCTTC
CASNAGYYYNEQFF
>NA|TRBV6-2/TRBV6-3|15|NA|TRBJ1-2
TGTGCCAGCAGCCGTCCCGGGACTTCCTTCTATGGCTACACCTTC
CASSRPGTSFYGYTF
>NA|TRBV6-2/TRBV6-3|16|NA|TRBJ1-5
TGTGCCAGCAGTTCCATTTGGGGGCAGGTGCATCAGCCCCAGCATTTT
CASSSIWGQVHQPQHF
>NA|TRBV5-8|13|NA|TRBJ1-5
TGTGCCAGCAGCTTGCCCCAGAGCAGGACCCAGCATTTT
CASSLPQSRTQHF
>NA|TRBV6-5|12|NA|TRBJ1-2
TGTGCCAGCAGCTTGGACAGAGTTATTTACACCTTC
CASSLDRVIYTF
>NA|TRBV6-5|15|NA|TRBJ1-2
TGTGCCAGCAGTTACGGGGAGTCGAGGATCGATGGCTACACCTTC
CASSYGESRIDGYTF
>NA|TRBV15|15|NA|TRBJ1-3
TGTGCCACCAGCAATAGCCACCCGTCTGGAAACACCATATATTTT
CATSNSHPSGNTIYF
>NA|TRBV3-1/TRBV3-2|16|NA|TRBJ2-7
TGTGCCAGCAGCCAAGGGTGGGGACAAACCTCCTACGAGCAGTACTTC
CASSQGWGQTSYEQYF
>NA|TRBV7-9|15|NA|TRBJ2-1
TGTGCCAGCAGCTTAGACGGGACACCCCGCAATGAGCAGTTCTTC
CASSLDGTPRNEQFF
>NA|TRBV11-2|13|NA|TRBJ1-1
TGTGCCAGCAGCCTCTACCCGGGACGGGATGCTTTCTTT
CASSLYPGRDAFF
>NA|TRBV23-1|20|NA|TRBJ1-1
TGCGCCAGCCCTCGACCGGGACAAACACGTGAGGGCTGGAGGGCCACTGAAGCTTTCTTT
CASPRPGQTREGWRATEAFF